Below are 7 T cell receptor beta chains sequenced from a single sample in a study of metastatic and nonmetastatic thyroid tumors. TCRdb re-called the PCR reads via MiXCR. The repertoire holds 20,000 to 25,000 clones, with 35% to 45% as singletons. Before thyroid surgery, none of the patients had received any treatment. Specimen: blood. These receptors were collected from a male donor with papillary thyroid cancer or a benign thyroid nodule (not recorded which). Some clones in this sample may be carry-over from other donors' samples.

The V and J genes are TRBV6-4 and TRBJ2-6; perhaps TRBD2 as D (6 bases). The CDR3 covers 15 residues. Trimming removed 3 bases at V and 0 bases at J, with 6 bases between. The germline gives CDR1 MRHNA, CDR2 SNTAGT. The CDR3 coding sequence is TGTGCCAGCAGTGAGGGGGGCTCTGGGGCCAACGTCCTGACTTTC. Its protein is CASSEGGSGANVLTF.

The V and J genes are TRBV7-6 and TRBJ2-3, with 7 bases lining up with TRBD1. Germline trimming cut 2 bases from V and 0 bases from J; bases unmatched to any gene: 5. There are 16 residues in the CDR3. Germline CDR1 SGHVS, CDR2 FNYEAQ. The CDR3 loop is CASSLKLQGSTDTQYF. In nucleotides, the CDR3 is TGTGCCAGCAGCTTAAAGTTACAGGGGAGCACAGATACGCAGTATTTT.

This clone was observed a handful of times. The chain is built from TRBV7-8 and TRBJ2-7; D could derive from TRBD1 or TRBD2 (5 bases each). There are 14 residues in the CDR3. CDR1 SGHVS and CDR2 FQNEAQ come from the germline V gene. V was trimmed by 2 bases and J by 5 bases, leaving 13 bases between them. CDR3 sequence (DNA): TGTGCCAGCAGCTTACTCAGGGACGGTGACGAGCAGTACTTC. Translated, it gives CASSLLRDGDEQYF.

V usage is TRBV20-1 and J usage is TRBJ2-7, with a weak D call TRBD1 (6 bases). Germline V CDR1 and CDR2: DFQATT, SNEGSKA (reference sequence). The CDR3 consists of 15 residues. Trimming shortened V by 6 bases and J by 3 bases, and 21 bases separated the two germline ends. The CDR3 DNA follows: TGCAGTGCCGACGGGACCCAGGGACACAACTACGAGCAGTACTTC. The encoded protein is CSADGTQGHNYEQYF.

This clone showed up just a few times. The chain recombines TRBV27 with TRBJ2-7, with 10 bases matching TRBD2. The V gene end was trimmed by 6 bases and the J gene end by 3 bases; junction bases not matched to a gene: 8. Germline CDR1 MNHEY, CDR2 SMNVEV (reference sequence). The CDR3 totals 15 residues. This chain's CDR3 is CASRGDSSGSYEQYF. The CDR3 bases are TGTGCCAGCAGGGGTGACTCTAGCGGGAGCTACGAGCAGTACTTC.

Ten or more counts support this clone. The chain recombines TRBV19 with TRBJ2-7; D possibly matches TRBD1 or TRBD2 (5 bases each). CDR3 size: 15 residues. Germline V gives CDR1 LNHDA, CDR2 SQIVND (reference sequence). V was pared by 2 bases and J by 1 base, with 12 bases between. CDR3 region: CASSISRGASYEQYF. Written as DNA, the CDR3 is TGTGCCAGTAGTATATCCCGGGGCGCGTCCTACGAGCAGTACTTC.

This chain links TRBV7-2 with TRBJ2-7; no reliable D call. The germline gives CDR1 SGHTA, CDR2 FQGNSA. The V gene lost 3 bases and the J gene lost 6 bases, with 9 bases spanning the gap. The CDR3 has 12 residues. The CDR3 DNA sequence: TGTGCCAGCAGCTTTCCGGATGTCGAGCAGTACTTC. Amino acids: CASSFPDVEQYF.